The sequence of this T cell receptor (beta chain) was determined in a study of shared clonotypes between healthy human individuals. V lost 4 bases and J lost 8; bases outside the gene matches: 6. Germline CDR1 reads LNHDA; CDR2 reads SQIVND (reference sequence). The CDR3 runs to 13 residues. Several immunoSEQ plates received, in even portions, the genomic DNA of each subset. Assay: immunoSEQ multiplex PCR; the TCRdb copy retains only in-frame clones and omits some. The sample lists roughly 2.2 million clones, 93% occurring once. All donors qualified as healthy HIV-negative adults and had experienced no recent acute infections or vaccinations. Caucasian adults living in Nashville, Tennessee, provided all samples.

This chain joins TRBV19 and TRBJ1-2; 8 nucleotides align to TRBD1. Sequencing used naive CD4+ T cells from PBMCs. Subset specified: CD45RA+ positively selected. The TCR was taken from a young man in good health. Some clones in this sample may be carry-over from other donors' samples. CDR3 nucleotide sequence: TGTGCCAGTAGTAGACAGGGGACCGACGGCTACACCTTC. Its protein is CASSRQGTDGYTF. Based on the CDR3 plus reference TRBV19 and TRBJ1-2, the full variable domain is DGGITQSPKYLFRKEGQNVTLSCEQNLNHDAMYWYRQDPGQGLRLIYYSQIVNDFQKGDIAEGYSVSREKKESFPLTVTSAQKNPTAFYLCASSRQGTDGYTFGSGTRLTVV.